A single sample gave rise to the 13 T cell receptor beta chains below, sequenced in a study of cytomegalovirus exposure and HLA in healthy donors. Researchers ran the PCR with 60 Vbeta and 13 Jbeta primers. The data were produced by immunoSEQ multiplex PCR, yet TCRdb's version contains in-frame clones alone and is incomplete. Of 100,000 to 140,000 clones in the sample, around 80% were seen once. The sequencing sample was made of PBMCs. All receptors come from a man younger than 40 in good health and CMV-seropositive.

The chain uses TRBV5-1 and TRBJ1-1; D remains unclear. Germline V gene data show CDR1 as SGHRS and CDR2 as YFSETQ. CDR3 length: 12 residues. V was shortened by 3 bases and J by 7 bases, with 10 bases between the two germline ends. CDR3 region: CASSYPGNEAFF. Here the CDR3 DNA reads TGCGCCAGCAGCTACCCCGGGAATGAAGCTTTCTTT. Full variable domain (remainder filled in from reference TRBV5-1 and TRBJ1-1): KAGVTQTPRYLIKTRGQQVTLSCSPISGHRSVSWYQQTPGQGLQFLFEYFSETQRNKGNFPGRFSGRQFSNSRSEMNVSTLELGDSALYLCASSYPGNEAFFGQGTRLTVV.

V gene TRBV6-6 combines with J gene TRBJ1-2, with D tentatively TRBD1 (5 bases). CDR1 and CDR2 from the germline V gene are MNHNY and SVGAGI (reference sequence). This CDR3 has 14 amino acids. Trimming stripped 6 bases from V and 4 bases from J, with 15 bases between. The CDR3 spells CASRDAGNPYGYTF. Here the CDR3 DNA reads TGTGCCAGCAGGGATGCAGGGAACCCCTATGGCTACACCTTC.

V and J are TRBV14 and TRBJ2-2; 8 positions agree with TRBD2. Germline CDR1 is SGHDN and CDR2 is FVKESK. The CDR3 consists of 18 residues. The V gene end was trimmed by 0 bases and the J gene end by 0 bases; junction bases not matched to a gene: 6. For the CDR3, the DNA is TGTGCCAGCAGCCAAGATGTGCAGCGGGGGCCGAACACCGGGGAGCTGTTTTTT. Translation gives CASSQDVQRGPNTGELFF.

The chain carries TRBV4-1 and TRBJ2-1; no reliable D call. This CDR3 has 13 residues. Trimming took 3 bases from V and 6 from J, leaving 9 bases between them. CDR1 is MGHRA, CDR2 YSYEKL, per germline. The CDR3 reads CASSQSPTNEQFF. CDR3 in DNA: TGCGCCAGCAGCCAGTCCCCTACCAATGAGCAGTTCTTC.

This clone turned up a few times. The chain joins TRBV6-5 to TRBJ2-2; possible D gene TRBD2, 6 bases. The CDR3 has 14 amino acids. V lost 7 bases, J lost 3 bases, and 12 bases lay in between. The germline V gene encodes CDR1 MNHEY and CDR2 SVGAGI. The CDR3 is CASKLAEDTGELFF. CDR3 nucleotides: TGTGCCAGCAAACTAGCAGAGGACACCGGGGAGCTGTTTTTT.

This sequence joins TRBV10-1 and TRBJ2-1, with 8 bases that match TRBD2. Germline V gene sequence: CDR1 WNHNN, CDR2 SYGVQD (reference sequence). This CDR3 comprises 14 residues. V was pared by 5 bases and J by 7 bases, with 7 bases of the junction left unmatched. The CDR3 here is CASSPGLAGNEQFF. As DNA, the CDR3 is TGCGCCAGCAGTCCCGGACTAGCCGGTAATGAGCAGTTCTTC.

The chain uses TRBV30 and TRBJ2-2; 7 bases fit TRBD1. J gave up 6 bases and V 8 bases, and 3 bases lay outside the gene matches. Germline CDR1 reads GTSNPN; CDR2 reads SVGIG (reference sequence). This CDR3 region has 11 residues. CDR3 in DNA: TGTGCCGGCAGGGGGTCCGGGGAGCTGTTTTTT. Translation: CAGRGSGELFF.

In regard to this clone: Compared with germline, one end of the junction differs, possibly owing to a read error. The V and J genes are TRBV18 and TRBJ2-1, with D perhaps TRBD1 (6 bases). Germline assignment: CDR1 KGHSH and CDR2 LQKENI. The CDR3 covers 13 residues. The CDR3 coding sequence is TGTGCCAGCTCACCATCCTCCGGGTCCAGGGGTCTCTTC. Its translation is CASSPSSGSRGLF. Full variable domain (outside the CDR3, taken from reference TRBV18 and TRBJ2-1): NAGVMQNPRHLVRRRGQEARLRCSPMKGHSHVYWYRQLPEEGLKFMVYLQKENIIDESGMPKERFSAEFPKEGPSILRIQQVVRGDSAAYFCASSPSSGSRGLFGPGTRLTVL.

As DNA, the CDR3 is TGTGCCAGCAGCCGCGGGACAGGGGTTGGCTACACCTTC. The encoded protein is CASSRGTGVGYTF. The chain links TRBV7-9 to TRBJ1-2; the match to TRBD1 covers 10 bases. V shed 5 bases and J 7 bases; nucleotides not matched to a gene: 4. The germline V gene has CDR1 SEHNR and CDR2 FQNEAQ (reference sequence). The CDR3 loop spans 13 amino acids.

As for this clone: A junction end diverges from the germline sequence, so it may reflect a read error. The chain links TRBV7-9 to TRBJ2-7; TRBD1 agrees at 9 bases. The CDR3 extends over 14 amino acids. Germline assignment: CDR1 SEHNR and CDR2 FQNEAQ (reference sequence). DNA of the CDR3: TGTTCCAGCAGAGGGACAGGGTACACCTACGAGCAGTACTTC. Its protein is CSSRGTGYTYEQYF.

The chain is built from TRBV5-1 and TRBJ2-1, with a possible D match to TRBD1 (5 bases). V lost 0 bases and J 6 bases, leaving 19 bases between the germline ends. Germline V gene lookup returns CDR1 SGHRS and CDR2 YFSETQ. The CDR3 consists of 17 residues. CDR3: CASSLAGLRQLGNEQFF. CDR3 coding DNA: TGCGCCAGCAGCTTGGCAGGTCTTAGACAGCTGGGCAATGAGCAGTTCTTC.

A remark on this clone: The junction does not match germline at one end; this may be a read error. The CDR3 coding sequence is TGTTCCAGCAGCTTAGTCCCAGGGAATGAAAAACTGTTTTTT. Translated, it gives CSSSLVPGNEKLFF. The chain uses TRBV7-9 and TRBJ1-4; tentative D call: TRBD1 (5 bases). Germline-derived CDR1 and CDR2 are SEHNR and FQNEAQ (reference sequence). The CDR3 is 14 amino acids.

The chain employs TRBV5-1 and TRBJ2-1; TRBD1 matches 9 bases. Germline CDR1 and CDR2: SGHRS and YFSETQ. This CDR3 comprises 14 residues. The J segment lost 10 bases and the V segment lost 5 bases, leaving 10 bases of the junction unmatched. CDR3 sequence (DNA): TGCGCCAGCAGACTGGCTGGGACAGGGAACGAGCAGTTCTTC. It is translated as CASRLAGTGNEQFF.